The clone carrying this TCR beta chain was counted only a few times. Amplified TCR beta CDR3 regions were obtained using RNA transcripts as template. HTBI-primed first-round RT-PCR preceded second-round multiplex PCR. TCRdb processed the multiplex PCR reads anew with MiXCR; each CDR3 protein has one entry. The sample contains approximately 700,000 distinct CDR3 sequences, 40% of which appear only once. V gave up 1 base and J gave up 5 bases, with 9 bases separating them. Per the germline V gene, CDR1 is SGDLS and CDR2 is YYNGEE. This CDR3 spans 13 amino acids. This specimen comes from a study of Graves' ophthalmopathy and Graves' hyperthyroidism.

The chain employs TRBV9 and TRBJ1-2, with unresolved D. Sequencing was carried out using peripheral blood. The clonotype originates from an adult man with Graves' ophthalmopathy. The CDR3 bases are TGTGCCAGCAGCGTAACGGATTCTTATGGCTACACCTTC. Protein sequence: CASSVTDSYGYTF.